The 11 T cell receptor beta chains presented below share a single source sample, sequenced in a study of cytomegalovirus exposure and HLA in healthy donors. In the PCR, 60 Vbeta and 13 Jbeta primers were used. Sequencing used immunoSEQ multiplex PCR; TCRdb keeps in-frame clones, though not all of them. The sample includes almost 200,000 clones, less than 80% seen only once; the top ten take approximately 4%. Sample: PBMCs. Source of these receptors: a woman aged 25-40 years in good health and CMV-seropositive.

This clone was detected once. CDR3 residues: CASSPRQGAVNRPDEQFF. CDR3 coding DNA: TGTGCCAGTAGTCCCAGACAGGGGGCGGTTAATCGGCCGGATGAGCAGTTCTTC. The chain links TRBV19 to TRBJ2-1; 10 bases fit TRBD1. This CDR3 has 18 residues. With V trimmed by 5 bases and J by 8 bases, 18 bases remained unmatched. Germline V CDR1 and CDR2: LNHDA, SQIVND (reference sequence).

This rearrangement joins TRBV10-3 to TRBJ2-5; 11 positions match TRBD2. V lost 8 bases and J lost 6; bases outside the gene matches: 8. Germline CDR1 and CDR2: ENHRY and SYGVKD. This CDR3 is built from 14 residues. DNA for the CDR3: TGTGCCATCGGACAGGGACTAGCGGAAAAGACCCAGTACTTC. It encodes CAIGQGLAEKTQYF.

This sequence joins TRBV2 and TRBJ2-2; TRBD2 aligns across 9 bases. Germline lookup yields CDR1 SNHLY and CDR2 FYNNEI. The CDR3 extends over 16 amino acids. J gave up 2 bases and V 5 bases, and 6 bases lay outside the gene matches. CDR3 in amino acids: CASSFERGANTGELFF. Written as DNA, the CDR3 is TGTGCCAGCAGTTTCGAGCGGGGGGCTAACACCGGGGAGCTGTTTTTT.

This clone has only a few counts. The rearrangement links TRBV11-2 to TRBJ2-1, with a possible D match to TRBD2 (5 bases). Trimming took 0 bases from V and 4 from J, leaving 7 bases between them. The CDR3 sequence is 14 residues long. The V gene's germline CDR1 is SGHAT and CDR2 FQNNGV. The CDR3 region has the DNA TGTGCCAGCAGCTTAGATCCGGGGTACAATGAGCAGTTCTTC. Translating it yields CASSLDPGYNEQFF.

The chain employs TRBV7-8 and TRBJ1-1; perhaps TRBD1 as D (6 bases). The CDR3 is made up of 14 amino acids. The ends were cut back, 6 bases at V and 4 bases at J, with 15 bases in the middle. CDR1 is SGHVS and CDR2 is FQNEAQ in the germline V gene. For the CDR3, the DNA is TGTGCCAGCAGAGGGGGGGAAGGGGCCACTGAAGCTTTCTTT. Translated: CASRGGEGATEAFF.

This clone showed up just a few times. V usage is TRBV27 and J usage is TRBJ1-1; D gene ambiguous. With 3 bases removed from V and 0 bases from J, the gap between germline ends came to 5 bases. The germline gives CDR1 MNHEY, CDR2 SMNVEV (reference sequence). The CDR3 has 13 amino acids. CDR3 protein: CASSFNMNTEAFF. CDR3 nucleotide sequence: TGTGCCAGCAGTTTCAACATGAACACTGAAGCTTTCTTT.

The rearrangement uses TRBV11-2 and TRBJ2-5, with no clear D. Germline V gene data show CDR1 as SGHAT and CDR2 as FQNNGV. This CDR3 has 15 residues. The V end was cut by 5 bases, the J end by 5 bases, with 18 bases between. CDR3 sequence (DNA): TGTGCCAGCAGCCCGCCAGATGGAGCCCGGGAGACCCAGTACTTC. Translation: CASSPPDGARETQYF.

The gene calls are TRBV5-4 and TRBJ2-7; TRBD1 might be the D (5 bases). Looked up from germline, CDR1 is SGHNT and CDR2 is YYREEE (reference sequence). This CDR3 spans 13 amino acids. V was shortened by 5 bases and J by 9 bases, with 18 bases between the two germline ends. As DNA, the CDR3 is TGTGCCAGCAGTTCGCCCGGACAACCTGGGCAGTACTTC. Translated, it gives CASSSPGQPGQYF.

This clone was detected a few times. The CDR3 reads CASSHSAGSSYNEQFF. DNA of the CDR3: TGTGCCAGCAGCCACTCAGCGGGGTCTTCCTACAATGAGCAGTTCTTC. This chain joins TRBV7-2 and TRBJ2-1; 7 positions agree with TRBD2. Per the germline V gene, CDR1 is SGHTA and CDR2 is FQGNSA. CDR3 size: 16 residues. Trimming removed 5 bases from V and 1 base from J; junction bases left unmatched: 8. Using reference TRBV7-2 and TRBJ2-1 for the parts outside the CDR3, the full variable domain is GAGVSQSPSNKVTEKGKDVELRCDPISGHTALYWYRQSLGQGLEFLIYFQGNSAPDKSGLPSDRFSAERTGGSVSTLTIQRTQQEDSAVYLCASSHSAGSSYNEQFFGPGTRLTVL.

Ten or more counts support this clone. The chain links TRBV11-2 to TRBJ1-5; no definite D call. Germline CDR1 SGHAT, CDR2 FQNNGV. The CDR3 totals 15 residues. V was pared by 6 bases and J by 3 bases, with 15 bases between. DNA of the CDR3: TGTGCCAGCAGTCCGACACCGAATTACAATCAGCCCCAGCATTTT. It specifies CASSPTPNYNQPQHF.

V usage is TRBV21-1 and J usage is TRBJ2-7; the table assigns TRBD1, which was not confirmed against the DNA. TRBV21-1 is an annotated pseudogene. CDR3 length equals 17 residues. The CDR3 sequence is CASSSPLGQGNSYEQYF. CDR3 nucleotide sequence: TGTGCCAGCAGCAGTCCTTTGGGACAGGGAAATTCTTACGAGCAGTACTTC.